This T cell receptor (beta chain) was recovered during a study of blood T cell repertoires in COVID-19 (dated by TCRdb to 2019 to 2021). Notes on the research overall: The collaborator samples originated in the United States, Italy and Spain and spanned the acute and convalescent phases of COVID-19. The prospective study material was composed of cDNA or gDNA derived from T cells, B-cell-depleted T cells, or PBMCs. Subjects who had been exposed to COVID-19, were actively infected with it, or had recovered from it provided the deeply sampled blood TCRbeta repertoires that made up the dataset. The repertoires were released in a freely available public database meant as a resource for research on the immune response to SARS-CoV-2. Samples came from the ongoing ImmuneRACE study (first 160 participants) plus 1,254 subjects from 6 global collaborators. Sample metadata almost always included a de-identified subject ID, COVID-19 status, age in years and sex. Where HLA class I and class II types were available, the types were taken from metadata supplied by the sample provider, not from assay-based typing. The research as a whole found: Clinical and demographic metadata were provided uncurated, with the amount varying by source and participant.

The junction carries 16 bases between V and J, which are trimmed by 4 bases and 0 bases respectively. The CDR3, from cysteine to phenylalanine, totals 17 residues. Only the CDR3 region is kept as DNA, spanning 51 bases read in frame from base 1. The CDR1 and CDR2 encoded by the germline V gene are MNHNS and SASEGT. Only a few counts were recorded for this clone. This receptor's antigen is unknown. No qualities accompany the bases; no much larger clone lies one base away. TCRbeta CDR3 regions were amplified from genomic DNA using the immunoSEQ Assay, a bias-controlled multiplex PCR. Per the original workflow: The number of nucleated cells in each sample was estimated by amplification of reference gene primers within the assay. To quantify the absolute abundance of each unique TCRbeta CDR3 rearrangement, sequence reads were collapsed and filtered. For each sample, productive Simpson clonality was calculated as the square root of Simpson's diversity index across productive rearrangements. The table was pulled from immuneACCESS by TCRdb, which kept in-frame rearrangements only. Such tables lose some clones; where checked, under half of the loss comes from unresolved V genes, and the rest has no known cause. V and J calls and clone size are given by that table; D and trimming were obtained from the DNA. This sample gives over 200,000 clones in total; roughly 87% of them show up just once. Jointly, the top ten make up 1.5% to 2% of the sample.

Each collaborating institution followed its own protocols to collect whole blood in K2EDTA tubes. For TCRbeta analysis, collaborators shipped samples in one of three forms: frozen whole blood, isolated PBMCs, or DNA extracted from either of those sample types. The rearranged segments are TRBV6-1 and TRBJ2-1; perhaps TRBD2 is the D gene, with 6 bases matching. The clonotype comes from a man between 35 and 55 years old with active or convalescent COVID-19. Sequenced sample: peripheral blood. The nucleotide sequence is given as TGTGCCAGCAGTGGAGCCGCTAGCGCGAGCTCCTACAATGAGCAGTTCTTC. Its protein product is CASSGAASASSYNEQFF.